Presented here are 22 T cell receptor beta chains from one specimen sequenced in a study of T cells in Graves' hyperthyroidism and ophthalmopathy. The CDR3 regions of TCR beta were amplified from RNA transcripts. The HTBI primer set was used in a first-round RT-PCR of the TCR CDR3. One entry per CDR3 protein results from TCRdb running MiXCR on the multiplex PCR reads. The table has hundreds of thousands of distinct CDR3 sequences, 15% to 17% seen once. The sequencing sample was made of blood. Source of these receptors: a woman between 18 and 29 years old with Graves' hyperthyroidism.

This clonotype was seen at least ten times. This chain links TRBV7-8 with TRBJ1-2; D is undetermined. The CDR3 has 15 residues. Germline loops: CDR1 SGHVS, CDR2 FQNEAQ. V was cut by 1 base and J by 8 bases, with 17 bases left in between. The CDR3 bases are TGTGCCAGCAGCTTAGATGCCTCGCCTAACTCCGGCTACACCTTC. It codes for CASSLDASPNSGYTF.

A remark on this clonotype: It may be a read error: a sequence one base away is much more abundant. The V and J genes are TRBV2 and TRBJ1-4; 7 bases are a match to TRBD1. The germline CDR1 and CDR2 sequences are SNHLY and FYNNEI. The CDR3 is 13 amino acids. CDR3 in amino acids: CASSNRGNEKLVF. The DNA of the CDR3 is TGTGCCAGCAGTAACAGGGGTAATGAAAAACTGGTTTTT.

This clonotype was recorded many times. In nucleotides, the CDR3 is TGCAGTGCGGGCTCCGGGACTAGCGGGTCTGGTGAGCAGTTCTTC. Residues: CSAGSGTSGSGEQFF. This sequence joins TRBV20-1 and TRBJ2-1; 12 bases fit TRBD2. Germline values: CDR1 DFQATT, CDR2 SNEGSKA (reference sequence). V lost 6 bases and J lost 9; bases outside the gene matches: 12. The CDR3 covers 15 residues.

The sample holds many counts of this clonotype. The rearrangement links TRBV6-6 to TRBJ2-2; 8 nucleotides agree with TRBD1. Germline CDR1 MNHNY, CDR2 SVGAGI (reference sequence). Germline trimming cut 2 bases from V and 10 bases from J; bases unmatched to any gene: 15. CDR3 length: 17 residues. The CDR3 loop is CASSYSGDRGFPPELFF. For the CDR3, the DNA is TGTGCCAGCAGTTACAGCGGAGACAGGGGTTTCCCTCCGGAGCTGTTTTTT.

CDR3 region: CAISEQGGGTQYF. The CDR3 nucleotides read TGTGCCATCAGTGAACAGGGGGGGGGGACCCAGTACTTC. The chain combines TRBV10-3 with TRBJ2-5, with a weak D call TRBD1 (8 bases). Germline CDR1 ENHRY, CDR2 SYGVKD. The V and J ends lost 3 bases and 7 bases respectively, with 12 bases between them. CDR3 length: 13 amino acids.

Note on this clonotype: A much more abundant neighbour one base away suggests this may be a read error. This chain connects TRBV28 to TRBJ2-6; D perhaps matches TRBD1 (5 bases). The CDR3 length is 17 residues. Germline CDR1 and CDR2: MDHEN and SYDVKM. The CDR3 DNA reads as TGTGCCAGCAGCCTTATGGGCTTCAGCTCTGGGGCCAGCGTCCTGACTTTC. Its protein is CASSLMGFSSGASVLTF.

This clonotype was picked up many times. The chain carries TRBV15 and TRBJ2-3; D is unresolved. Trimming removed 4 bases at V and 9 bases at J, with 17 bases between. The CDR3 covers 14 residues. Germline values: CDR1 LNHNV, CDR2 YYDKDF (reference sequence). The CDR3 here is CATSTRRGFWTQYF. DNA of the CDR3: TGTGCCACCAGCACTAGAAGAGGCTTTTGGACGCAGTATTTT. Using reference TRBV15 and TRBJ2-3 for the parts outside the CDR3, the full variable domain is DAMVIQNPRYQVTQFGKPVTLSCSQTLNHNVMYWYQQKSSQAPKLLFHYYDKDFNNEADTPDNFQSRRPNTSFCFLDIRSPGLGDTAMYLCATSTRRGFWTQYFGPGTRLTVL.

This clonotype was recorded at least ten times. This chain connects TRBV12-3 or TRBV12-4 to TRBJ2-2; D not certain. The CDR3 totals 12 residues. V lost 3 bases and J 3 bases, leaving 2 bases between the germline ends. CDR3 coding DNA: TGTGCCAGCAGTTTCCACACCGGGGAGCTGTTTTTT. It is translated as CASSFHTGELFF.

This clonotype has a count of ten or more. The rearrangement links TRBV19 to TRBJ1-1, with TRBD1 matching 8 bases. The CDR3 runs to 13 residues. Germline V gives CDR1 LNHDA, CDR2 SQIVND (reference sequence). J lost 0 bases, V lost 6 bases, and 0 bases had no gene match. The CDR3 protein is CASRDRVNTEAFF. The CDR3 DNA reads TGTGCCAGTAGGGACAGGGTGAACACTGAAGCTTTCTTT.

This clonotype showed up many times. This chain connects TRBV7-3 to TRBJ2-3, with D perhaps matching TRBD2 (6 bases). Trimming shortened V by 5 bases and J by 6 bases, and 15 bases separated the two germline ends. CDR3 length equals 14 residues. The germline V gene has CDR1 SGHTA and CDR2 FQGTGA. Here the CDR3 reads CASSHSGLLDTQYF. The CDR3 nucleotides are TGTGCCAGCAGCCATAGCGGACTCCTGGATACGCAGTATTTT.

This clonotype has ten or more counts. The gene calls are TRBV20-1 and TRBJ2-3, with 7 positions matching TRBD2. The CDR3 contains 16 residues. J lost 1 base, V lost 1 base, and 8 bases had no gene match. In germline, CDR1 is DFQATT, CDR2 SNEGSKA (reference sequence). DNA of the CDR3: TGCAGTGCTAGAGTCCGGGCACGGGGGGGCACAGATACGCAGTATTTT. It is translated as CSARVRARGGTDTQYF.

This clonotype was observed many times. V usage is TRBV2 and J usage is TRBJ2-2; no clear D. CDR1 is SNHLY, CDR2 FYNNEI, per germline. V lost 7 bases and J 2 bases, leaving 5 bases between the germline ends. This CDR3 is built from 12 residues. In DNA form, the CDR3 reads TGTGCCAGCACCACAAACACCGGGGAGCTGTTTTTT. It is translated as CASTTNTGELFF.

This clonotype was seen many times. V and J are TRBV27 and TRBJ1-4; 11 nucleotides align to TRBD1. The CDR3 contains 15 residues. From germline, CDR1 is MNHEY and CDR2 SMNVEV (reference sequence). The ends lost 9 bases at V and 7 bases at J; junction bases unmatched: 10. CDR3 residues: CASCPAGTGGEKLFF. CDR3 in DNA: TGTGCCAGTTGCCCTGCTGGGACAGGGGGTGAAAAACTGTTTTTT.

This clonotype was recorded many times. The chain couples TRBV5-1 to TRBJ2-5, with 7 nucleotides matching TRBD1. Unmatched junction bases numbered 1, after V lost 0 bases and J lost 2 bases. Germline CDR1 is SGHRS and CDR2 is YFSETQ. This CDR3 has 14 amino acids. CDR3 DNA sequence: TGCGCCAGCAGCTTGGGGGACAGACAAGAGACCCAGTACTTC. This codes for CASSLGDRQETQYF.

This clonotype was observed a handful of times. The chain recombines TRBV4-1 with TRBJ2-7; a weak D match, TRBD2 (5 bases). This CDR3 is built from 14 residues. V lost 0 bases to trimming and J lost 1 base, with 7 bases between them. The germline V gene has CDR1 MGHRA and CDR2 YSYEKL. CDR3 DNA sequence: TGCGCCAGCAGCCAAGAAGAGGGATCCTACGAGCAGTACTTC. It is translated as CASSQEEGSYEQYF.

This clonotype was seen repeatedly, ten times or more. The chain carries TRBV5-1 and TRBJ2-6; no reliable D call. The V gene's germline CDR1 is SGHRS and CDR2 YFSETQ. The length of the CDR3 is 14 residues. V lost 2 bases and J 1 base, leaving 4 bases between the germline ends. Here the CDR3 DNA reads TGCGCCAGCAGCTTTACGTCTGGGGCCAACGTCCTGACTTTC. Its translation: CASSFTSGANVLTF. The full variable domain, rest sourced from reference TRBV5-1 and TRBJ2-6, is KAGVTQTPRYLIKTRGQQVTLSCSPISGHRSVSWYQQTPGQGLQFLFEYFSETQRNKGNFPGRFSGRQFSNSRSEMNVSTLELGDSALYLCASSFTSGANVLTFGAGSRLTVL.

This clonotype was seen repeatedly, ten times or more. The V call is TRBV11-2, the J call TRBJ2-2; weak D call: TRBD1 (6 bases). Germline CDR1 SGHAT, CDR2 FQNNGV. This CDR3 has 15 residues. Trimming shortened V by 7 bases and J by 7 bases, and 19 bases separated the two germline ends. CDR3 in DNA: TGTGCCAGCACCCAAACGTGGCAGGGGAGCGGGGAGCTGTTTTTT. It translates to CASTQTWQGSGELFF.

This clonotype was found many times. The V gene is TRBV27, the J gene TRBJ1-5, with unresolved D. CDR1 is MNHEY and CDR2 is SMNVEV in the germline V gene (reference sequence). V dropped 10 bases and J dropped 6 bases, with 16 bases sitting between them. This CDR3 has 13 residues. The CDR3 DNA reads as TGTGCCACCCAGAATGGAGGCGGTCAGCCCCAGCATTTT. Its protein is CATQNGGGQPQHF.

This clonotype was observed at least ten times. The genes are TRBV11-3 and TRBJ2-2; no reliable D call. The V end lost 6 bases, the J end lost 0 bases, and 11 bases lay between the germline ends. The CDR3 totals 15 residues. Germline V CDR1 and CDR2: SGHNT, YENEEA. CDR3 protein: CASSSRQSNTGELFF. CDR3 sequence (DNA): TGTGCCAGCAGTTCCAGACAATCGAACACCGGGGAGCTGTTTTTT.

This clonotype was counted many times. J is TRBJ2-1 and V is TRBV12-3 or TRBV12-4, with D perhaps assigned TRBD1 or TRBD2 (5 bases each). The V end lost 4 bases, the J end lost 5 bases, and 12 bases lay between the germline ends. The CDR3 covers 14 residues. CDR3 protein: CASSSRVRDNEQFF. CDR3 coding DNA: TGTGCCAGCAGTTCCAGGGTGCGGGACAATGAGCAGTTCTTC.

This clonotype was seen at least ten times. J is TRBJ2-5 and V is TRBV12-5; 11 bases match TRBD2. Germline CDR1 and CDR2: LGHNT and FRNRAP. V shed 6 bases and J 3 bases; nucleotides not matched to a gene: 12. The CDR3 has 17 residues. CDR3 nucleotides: TGTGCTAGTGGCTCAACTGGCGGGACTAGCGGAGAAGAGACCCAGTACTTC. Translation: CASGSTGGTSGEETQYF.

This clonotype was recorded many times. CDR3 DNA sequence: TGTGCCAGCAGTGAAGGACTAGACACCGGGGAGCTGTTTTTT. It encodes CASSEGLDTGELFF. The V gene is TRBV6-1, the J gene TRBJ2-2, with D maybe TRBD2 (6 bases). V was clipped by 1 base and J by 3 bases, with 6 bases between them. Germline assignment: CDR1 MNHNS and CDR2 SASEGT. The CDR3 runs to 14 residues.